The rows below give T cell receptor beta chains drawn from one sample of a study of T cells in Graves' hyperthyroidism and ophthalmopathy. MiXCR, applied by TCRdb to the multiplex PCR reads, yields one record per CDR3 protein. The sample lists about 610,000 distinct CDR3 sequences; approximately 15% were seen once. Input material: blood. These receptors originate from a middle-aged woman with Graves' ophthalmopathy. Both conserved end residues are part of each CDR3. The order of the fields is D gene, clone size, V gene, J gene, CDR3 protein, CDR3 DNA. D genes are given only for firm matches. Part of the rows lack a size; the others show once, few, many or a class for expanded clones.

.	.	TRBV14	TRBJ2-1	CASSQRTTGQPYNEQFF	TGTGCCAGCAGCCAAAGGACTACTGGACAGCCCTACAATGAGCAGTTCTTC
.	.	TRBV19	TRBJ2-7	CASSDPRDSYEQYF	TGTGCCAGTAGCGACCCGCGGGACTCCTACGAGCAGTACTTC
.	many	TRBV14	TRBJ2-1	CASSQKTEIYNEQFF	TGTGCCAGCAGCCAAAAGACGGAGATTTACAATGAGCAGTTCTTC
.	few	TRBV7-8	TRBJ1-2	CASSSVPGEGYTF	TGTGCCAGCTCCTCTGTACCGGGCGAAGGCTACACCTTC
.	many	TRBV10-3	TRBJ1-2	CAISEGVGHGYTF	TGTGCCATCAGTGAGGGAGTTGGACATGGCTACACCTTC
.	many	TRBV20-1	TRBJ2-5	CSAVLRGETQYF	TGCAGTGCCGTGCTTAGGGGAGAGACCCAGTACTTC
TRBD1	few	TRBV5-6	TRBJ2-3	CASSLAGQGVTDTQYF	TGTGCCAGCAGCTTGGCGGGACAGGGGGTCACAGATACGCAGTATTTT
.	.	TRBV27	TRBJ1-5	CASSLSNPNQPQHF	TGTGCCAGCAGTTTATCGAATCCGAATCAGCCCCAGCATTTT
TRBD1	few	TRBV7-2	TRBJ2-3	CASRGGLNTDTQYF	TGTGCCAGCCGAGGGGGCCTTAACACAGATACGCAGTATTTT
TRBD1	.	TRBV11-2	TRBJ2-4	CASSRSRGQKNIQYF	TGTGCCAGCAGCCGATCCCGGGGACAGAAAAACATTCAGTACTTC
.	many	TRBV12-3/TRBV12-4	TRBJ1-1	CASTQVEGHTEAFF	TGTGCCAGCACCCAGGTGGAGGGGCACACTGAAGCTTTCTTT
.	many	TRBV11-2	TRBJ2-5	CASSLGGGQTQYF	TGTGCCAGCAGCTTAGGCGGGGGCCAGACCCAGTACTTC
TRBD2	once	TRBV7-8	TRBJ2-3	CASSLRLAGGVTDTQYF	TGTGCCAGCAGCTTAAGACTAGCGGGGGGAGTCACAGATACGCAGTATTTT
.	few	TRBV19	TRBJ1-5	CASSMQVNQPQHF	TGTGCCAGTAGTATGCAGGTCAATCAGCCCCAGCATTTT
.	.	TRBV28	TRBJ2-1	CASSLFQVAALFF	TGTGCCAGCAGTTTATTCCAGGTAGCGGCCCTGTTCTTC
.	few	TRBV7-8	TRBJ1-4	CASSLALREKLFF	TGTGCCAGCAGCTTAGCTCTGCGAGAAAAACTGTTTTTT
.	many	TRBV7-8	TRBJ1-1	CASSLYPQTEAFF	TGTGCCAGCAGCTTATATCCCCAGACTGAAGCTTTCTTT
.	few	TRBV11-2	TRBJ1-5	CASSPGSLSNQPQHF	TGTGCCAGCAGCCCTGGGTCCCTTAGCAATCAGCCCCAGCATTTT
.	once	TRBV2	TRBJ1-2	CASSARGTRAFNYGYTF	TGTGCCAGCAGCGCAAGGGGGACTCGAGCATTTAACTATGGCTACACCTTC
.	.	TRBV18	TRBJ1-6	CASSPQARTDNSPLHF	TGTGCCAGCTCACCACAAGCTCGGACGGATAATTCACCCCTCCACTTT
.	many	TRBV3-1	TRBJ2-3	CASSQDSLEVITDTQYF	TGTGCCAGCAGCCAAGATAGCCTAGAGGTTATAACGGATACGCAGTATTTT
TRBD2	few	TRBV5-1	TRBJ2-3	CASGPGLASLRSTDTQYF	TGCGCCAGCGGTCCGGGACTAGCGAGTTTACGTAGCACAGATACGCAGTATTTT
TRBD2	many	TRBV28	TRBJ2-2	CASTASGRALYTGELFF	TGTGCCAGCACCGCTAGCGGGAGGGCCTTGTATACCGGGGAGCTGTTTTTT
TRBD1	many	TRBV27	TRBJ2-1	CASNRDRGEEQFF	TGTGCCAGTAACCGGGACAGGGGGGAAGAGCAGTTCTTC
.	many	TRBV28	TRBJ2-3	CASSFSAGRYTQYF	TGTGCCAGCAGTTTTTCGGCAGGGAGGTACACGCAGTATTTT
.	few	TRBV10-3	TRBJ1-4	CAISESIHGRGFEKLFF	TGTGCCATCAGTGAGTCGATACATGGCAGGGGTTTTGAAAAACTGTTTTTT
.	few	TRBV19	TRBJ2-7	CASSASGRRYEQYF	TGTGCCAGTAGCGCCTCAGGGAGAAGATACGAGCAGTACTTC
.	many	TRBV2	TRBJ2-7	CASRAGTSSYEQYF	TGTGCCAGCAGGGCGGGAACGAGCTCCTACGAGCAGTACTTC
.	.	TRBV18	TRBJ2-4	CASSPLIVGRESNIQYF	TGTGCCAGCTCACCACTGATAGTTGGCAGGGAATCGAACATTCAGTACTTC
.	many	TRBV7-2	TRBJ2-3	CASSLGQFPGADTQYF	TGTGCCAGCAGCTTGGGACAATTCCCTGGGGCAGATACGCAGTATTTT
TRBD2	few	TRBV7-8	TRBJ2-3	CASSFLGTSGRTDTQYF	TGTGCCAGCAGCTTTCTGGGGACTAGCGGGAGAACGGATACGCAGTATTTT
TRBD2	many	TRBV7-2	TRBJ2-3	CASSSLAASSTDTQYF	TGTGCCAGCAGCTCGCTAGCGGCCTCTAGCACAGATACGCAGTATTTT
TRBD1	.	TRBV2	TRBJ2-7	CASSEEGQGANEQYF	TGTGCCAGCAGCGAAGAGGGACAGGGGGCTAACGAGCAGTACTTC
TRBD2	many	TRBV7-6	TRBJ2-3	CASSLSGGGADTQYF	TGTGCCAGCAGCTTAAGCGGGGGGGGTGCAGATACGCAGTATTTT
.	many	TRBV11-2	TRBJ2-6	CASSPGLSSGANVLTF	TGTGCCAGCAGTCCGGGACTTAGCTCTGGGGCCAACGTCCTGACTTTC
TRBD2	few	TRBV9	TRBJ2-7	CASSVAGLAGYEQYF	TGTGCCAGCAGCGTGGCGGGACTAGCGGGCTACGAGCAGTACTTC
.	.	TRBV4-1	TRBJ2-7	CASSQWGSSYEQYF	TGCGCCAGCAGCCAATGGGGGAGCTCCTACGAGCAGTACTTC
TRBD1	.	TRBV6-1	TRBJ2-7	CASDRINRGNYEQYF	TGTGCCAGCGATAGGATTAACAGGGGTAACTACGAGCAGTACTTC
.	.	TRBV10-3	TRBJ1-1	CAISVRGGTEAFF	TGTGCCATCAGTGTGAGAGGGGGCACTGAAGCTTTCTTT
.	few	TRBV11-2	TRBJ2-1	CASSLGPRVIYNEQFF	TGTGCCAGCAGCTTAGGACCGCGGGTAATCTACAATGAGCAGTTCTTC
TRBD1	many	TRBV28	TRBJ2-7	CASSRQGPYEQYF	TGTGCCAGCAGTAGACAGGGCCCCTACGAGCAGTACTTC
.	many	TRBV12-3/TRBV12-4	TRBJ1-5	CASSIRASTGYSNQPQHF	TGTGCCAGCAGTATTAGGGCCTCGACAGGATATAGCAATCAGCCCCAGCATTTT
.	many	TRBV7-8	TRBJ1-6	CASSLKPQGANSPLHF	TGTGCCAGCAGCTTAAAACCACAAGGAGCGAATTCACCCCTCCACTTT
.	few	TRBV10-3	TRBJ2-7	CAISESLGGYEQYF	TGTGCCATCAGTGAGTCATTGGGGGGCTACGAGCAGTACTTC
.	.	TRBV7-9	TRBJ1-1	CASSSYTSPSTEAFF	TGTGCCAGCAGCTCCTATACCTCCCCTAGCACTGAAGCTTTCTTT
.	few	TRBV20-1	TRBJ1-5	CSATPPNQPQHF	TGCAGTGCTACCCCCCCTAATCAGCCCCAGCATTTT